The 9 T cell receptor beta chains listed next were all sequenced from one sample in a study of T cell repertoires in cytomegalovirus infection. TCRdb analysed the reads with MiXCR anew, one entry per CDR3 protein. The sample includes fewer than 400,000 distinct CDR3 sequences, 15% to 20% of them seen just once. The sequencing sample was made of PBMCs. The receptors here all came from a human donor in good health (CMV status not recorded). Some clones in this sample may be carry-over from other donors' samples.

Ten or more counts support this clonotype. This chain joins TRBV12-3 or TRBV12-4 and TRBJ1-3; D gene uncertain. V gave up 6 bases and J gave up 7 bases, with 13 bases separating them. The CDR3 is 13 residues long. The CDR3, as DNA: TGTGCCAGCAGCTCCGGTGGAGGTAACACCATATATTTT. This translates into CASSSGGGNTIYF.

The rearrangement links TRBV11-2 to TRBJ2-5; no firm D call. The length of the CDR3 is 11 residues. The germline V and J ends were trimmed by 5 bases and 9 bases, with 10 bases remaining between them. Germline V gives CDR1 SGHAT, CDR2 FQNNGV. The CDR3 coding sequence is TGTGCCAGCAGCCTGGGCCAGGCCCAGTACTTC. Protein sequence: CASSLGQAQYF.

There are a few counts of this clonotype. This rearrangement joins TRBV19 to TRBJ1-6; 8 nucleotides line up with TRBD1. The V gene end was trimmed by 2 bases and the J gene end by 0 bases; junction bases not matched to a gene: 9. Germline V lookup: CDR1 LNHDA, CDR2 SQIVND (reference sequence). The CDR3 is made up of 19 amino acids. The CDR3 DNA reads TGTGCCAGTAGTATACGGCAGGGGGCTTCGAGCTCCTATAATTCACCCCTCCACTTT. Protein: CASSIRQGASSSYNSPLHF.

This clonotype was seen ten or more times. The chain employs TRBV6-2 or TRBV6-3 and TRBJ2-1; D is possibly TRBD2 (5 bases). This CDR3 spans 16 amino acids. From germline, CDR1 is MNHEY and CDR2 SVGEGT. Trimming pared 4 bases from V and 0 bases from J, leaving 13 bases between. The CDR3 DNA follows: TGTGCCAGCAGTTCGAGACTACCTGGCTCCTACAATGAGCAGTTCTTC. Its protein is CASSSRLPGSYNEQFF.

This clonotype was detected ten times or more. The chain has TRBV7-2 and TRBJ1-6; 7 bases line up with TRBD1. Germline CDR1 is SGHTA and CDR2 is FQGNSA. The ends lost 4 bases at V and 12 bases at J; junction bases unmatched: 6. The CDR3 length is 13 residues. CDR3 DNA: TGTGCCAGCAGCTCGGGACAGTTTCTACCCCTCCACTTT. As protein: CASSSGQFLPLHF.

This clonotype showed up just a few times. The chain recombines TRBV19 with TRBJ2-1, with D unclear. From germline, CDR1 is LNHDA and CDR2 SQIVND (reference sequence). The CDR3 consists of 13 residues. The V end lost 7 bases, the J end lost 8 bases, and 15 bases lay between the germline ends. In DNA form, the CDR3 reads TGTGCCAGTAATAACCTCCTCGCGGATGAGCAGTTCTTC. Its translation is CASNNLLADEQFF.

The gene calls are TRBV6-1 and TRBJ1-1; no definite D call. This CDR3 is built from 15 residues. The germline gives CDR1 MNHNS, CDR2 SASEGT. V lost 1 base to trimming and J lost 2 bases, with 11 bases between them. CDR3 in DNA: TGTGCCAGCAGTGAAGACGAAGGGAGCAACACTGAAGCTTTCTTT. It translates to CASSEDEGSNTEAFF.

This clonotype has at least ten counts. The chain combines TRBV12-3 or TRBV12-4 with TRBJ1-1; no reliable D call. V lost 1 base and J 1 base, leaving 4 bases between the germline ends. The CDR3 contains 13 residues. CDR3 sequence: CASSLDANTEAFF. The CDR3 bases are TGTGCCAGCAGTTTAGACGCGAACACTGAAGCTTTCTTT.

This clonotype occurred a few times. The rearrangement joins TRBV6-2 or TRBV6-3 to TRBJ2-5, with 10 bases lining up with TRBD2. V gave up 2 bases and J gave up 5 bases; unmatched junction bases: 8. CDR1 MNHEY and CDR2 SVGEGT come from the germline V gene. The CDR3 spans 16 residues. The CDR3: CASSYGLAGVAETQYF. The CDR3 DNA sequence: TGTGCCAGCAGTTACGGTCTAGCGGGAGTTGCGGAGACCCAGTACTTC.